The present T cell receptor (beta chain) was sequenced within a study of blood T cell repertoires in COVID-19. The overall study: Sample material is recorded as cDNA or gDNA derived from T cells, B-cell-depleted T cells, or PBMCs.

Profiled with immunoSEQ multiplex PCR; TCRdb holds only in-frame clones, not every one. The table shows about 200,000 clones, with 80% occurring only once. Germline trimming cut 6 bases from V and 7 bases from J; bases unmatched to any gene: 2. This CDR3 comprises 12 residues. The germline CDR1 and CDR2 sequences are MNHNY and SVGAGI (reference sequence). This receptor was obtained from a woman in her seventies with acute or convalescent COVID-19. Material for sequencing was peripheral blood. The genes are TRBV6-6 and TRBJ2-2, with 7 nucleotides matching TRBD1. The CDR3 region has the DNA TGTGCCAGCAGACAGGGGATCGGGGAGCTGTTTTTT. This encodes CASRQGIGELFF.